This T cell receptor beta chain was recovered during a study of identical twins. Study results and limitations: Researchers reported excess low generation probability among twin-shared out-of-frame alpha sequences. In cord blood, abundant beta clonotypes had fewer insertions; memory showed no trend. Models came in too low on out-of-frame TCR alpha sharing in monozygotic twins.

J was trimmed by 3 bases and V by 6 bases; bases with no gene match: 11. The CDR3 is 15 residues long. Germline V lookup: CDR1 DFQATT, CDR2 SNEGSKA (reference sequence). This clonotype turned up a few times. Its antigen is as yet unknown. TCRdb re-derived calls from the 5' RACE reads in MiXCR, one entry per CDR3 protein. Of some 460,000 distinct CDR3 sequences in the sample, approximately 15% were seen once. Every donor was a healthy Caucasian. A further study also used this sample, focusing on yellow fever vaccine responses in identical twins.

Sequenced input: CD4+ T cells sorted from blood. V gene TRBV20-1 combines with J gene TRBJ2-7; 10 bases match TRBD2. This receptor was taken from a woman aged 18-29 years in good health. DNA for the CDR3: TGCAGTGCCCCCCTCACTAGCGGGACTCTCTACGAGCAGTACTTC. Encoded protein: CSAPLTSGTLYEQYF.